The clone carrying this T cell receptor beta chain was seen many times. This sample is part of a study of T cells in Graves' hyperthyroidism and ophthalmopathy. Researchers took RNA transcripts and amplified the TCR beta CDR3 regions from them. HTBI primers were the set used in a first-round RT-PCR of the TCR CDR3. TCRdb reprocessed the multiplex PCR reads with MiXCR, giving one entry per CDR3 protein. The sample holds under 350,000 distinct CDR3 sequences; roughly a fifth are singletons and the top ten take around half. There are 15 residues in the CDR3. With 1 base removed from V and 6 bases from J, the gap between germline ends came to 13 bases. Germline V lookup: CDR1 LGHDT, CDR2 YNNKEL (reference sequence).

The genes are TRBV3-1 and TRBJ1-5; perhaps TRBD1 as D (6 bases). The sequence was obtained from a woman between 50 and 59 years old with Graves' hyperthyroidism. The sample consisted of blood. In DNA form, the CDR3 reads TGTGCCAGCAGCCAAGGGGGGGTAGGGGGTCAGCCCCAGCATTTT. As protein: CASSQGGVGGQPQHF.